This T cell receptor beta chain was obtained from a study of regulatory T cells in long-lasting Graves disease. Broader study findings: Persistent disease was associated with favored TRBV28 usage and with favored use of TRBJ1-2 and TRBJ2-5. Fewer public clonotypes were shared by new patients (about 940) than by persistent patients (approximately 2,700).

The CDR3 has 15 amino acids. V dropped 3 bases and J dropped 4; count of bases not matched to a gene: 6. Documented time point: newly diagnosed GD, antithyroid drugs for less than 3 months. With RNA extracted from PBMCs as input, the TCR library was made. Arm-PCR of CDR3 regions with iRepertoire HTBI primers generated TCR beta libraries. TCRdb itself ran the multiplex PCR reads through MiXCR, one entry per CDR3 protein. The table includes some 220,000 distinct CDR3 sequences, around 20% detected once. Many counts were recorded for this clonotype. No antigen is known for it. These data also featured in a second study, about T cells in Graves' hyperthyroidism and ophthalmopathy.

The sequence was collected from a woman aged 25 to 39 with Graves disease. The chain carries TRBV12-3 or TRBV12-4 and TRBJ2-5; TRBD1 matches at 9 bases. Material: peripheral blood mononuclear cells (PBMCs), obtained at new diagnosis, from a patient treated with antithyroid drugs. This CDR3 reads CASSFDRGSGETQYF. The DNA of the CDR3 is TGTGCCAGCAGTTTTGACAGGGGGAGCGGAGAGACCCAGTACTTC.